A selection of T cell receptor beta chains follows, all from one sample in a study of cytomegalovirus exposure and HLA in healthy donors. Assay: immunoSEQ multiplex PCR; the TCRdb copy retains only in-frame clones and omits some. This table holds about 82,000 clones, roughly 72% found once. Sequencing input: PBMCs. The receptors derive from a woman in her 50s in good health and CMV-seropositive. Both conserved end residues are part of each CDR3. The D gene is left open where the match is weak. The size entry is marked missing in some rows and otherwise reads once, few, many or a size class.

size	V	D	J	CDR3	DNA
.	TRBV27	.	TRBJ1-5	CASSFGGPNQPQHF	TGTGCCAGCAGTTTTGGAGGACCCAATCAGCCCCAGCATTTT
.	TRBV20-1	.	TRBJ2-3	CSSRSTDTQYF	TGCAGTTCCCGGAGCACAGATACGCAGTATTTT
once	TRBV4-2	TRBD2	TRBJ2-2	CASSPYSLAGEGGELFF	TGTGCCAGCAGCCCCTATTCCCTAGCGGGAGAAGGCGGGGAGCTGTTTTTT
.	TRBV9	.	TRBJ1-1	CASSVSGGVNTEAFF	TGTGCCAGCAGCGTATCGGGGGGGGTGAACACTGAAGCTTTCTTT
few	TRBV5-6	.	TRBJ1-2	CASSSTHGGYGYTF	TGTGCCAGCAGCTCCACTCACGGGGGCTATGGCTACACCTTC
.	TRBV18	.	TRBJ1-1	CASSLTGRKVLNTEAFF	TGTGCCAGCTCACTAACAGGGAGAAAAGTATTGAACACTGAAGCTTTCTTT
.	TRBV11-2	TRBD1	TRBJ1-5	CASSLGTGGHQPQHF	TGTGCCAGCAGCTTAGGGACAGGGGGCCATCAGCCCCAGCATTTT
.	TRBV5-1	TRBD1	TRBJ1-2	CASRPPGTGNGYTF	TGCGCCAGCAGGCCTCCCGGGACAGGGAATGGCTACACCTTC
.	TRBV15	.	TRBJ2-5	CATSRDLTGNSQETQYF	TGTGCCACCAGCAGAGATTTGACAGGAAATTCCCAAGAGACCCAGTACTTC
.	TRBV28	.	TRBJ1-5	CASNLLGNQPQHF	TGTGCCAGCAACCTTCTAGGTAATCAGCCCCAGCATTTT